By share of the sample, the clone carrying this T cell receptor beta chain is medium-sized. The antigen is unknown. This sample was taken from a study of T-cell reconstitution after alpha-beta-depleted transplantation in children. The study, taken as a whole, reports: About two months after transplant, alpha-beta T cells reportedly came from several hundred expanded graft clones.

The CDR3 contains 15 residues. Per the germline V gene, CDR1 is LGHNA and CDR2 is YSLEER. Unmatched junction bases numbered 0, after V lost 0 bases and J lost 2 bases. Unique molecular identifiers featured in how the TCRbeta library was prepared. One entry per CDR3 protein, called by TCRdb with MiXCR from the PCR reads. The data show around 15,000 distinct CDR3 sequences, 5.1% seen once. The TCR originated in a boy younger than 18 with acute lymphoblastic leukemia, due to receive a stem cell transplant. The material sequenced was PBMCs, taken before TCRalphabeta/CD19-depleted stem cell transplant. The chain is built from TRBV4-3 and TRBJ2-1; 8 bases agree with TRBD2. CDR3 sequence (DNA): TGCGCCAGCAGCCAAGACGGGGGGGCCTACAATGAGCAGTTCTTC. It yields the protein CASSQDGGAYNEQFF.